This is a list of T cell receptor beta chains from one sample in a study of OX40 agonist ivuxolimab in advanced cancers. Libraries were prepared by immunoSEQ multiplex PCR; TCRdb keeps only in-frame clonotypes and omits some of them. The repertoire holds more than 85,000 clones, with over 75% as singletons. The sequences come from CD4+ or CD8+ T cells sorted from blood, collected in a trial of the OX40 agonist ivuxolimab. Receptor source: an adult with an advanced solid tumor such as melanoma, head and neck, liver or kidney cancer. The CDR3 runs from the conserved cysteine through the conserved F or W. Each record gives: V gene, clone size, D gene, J gene, CDR3 DNA, CDR3 protein. D genes are given only for firm matches. Part of the rows lack a size; the others show once, few, many or a class for expanded clones.

TRBV6-5,.,.,TRBJ1-1,TGTGCCAGCAGTCTACTCAGGGGTTCTGAAGCTTTCTTT,CASSLLRGSEAFF
TRBV5-5,.,.,TRBJ2-4,TGTGCCAGCAGCGGGGAGGGGGGGCCCGCCAAAAACATTCAGTACTTC,CASSGEGGPAKNIQYF
TRBV14,.,.,TRBJ2-1,TGTGCCAGCAGCCCCTACAATGAGCAGTTCTTC,CASSPYNEQFF
TRBV11-2,.,.,TRBJ2-1,TGTGCCAGCAGCTTAGGGGGTACTGCCTACAATGAGCAGTTCTTC,CASSLGGTAYNEQFF
TRBV6-6,.,.,TRBJ1-2,TGTGCCAGCAGCGGCGGGACGGCGTATGGCTACACCTTC,CASSGGTAYGYTF
TRBV30,.,TRBD2,TRBJ2-1,TGTGCCTGGAGGGGGACTAGCGGGAGTGGTGGGTGGAATGAGCAGTTCTTC,CAWRGTSGSGGWNEQFF
TRBV21-1,.,.,TRBJ2-7,TGTGCCAGCATCGGACAGGGAGGGGTAGACGAGCAGTACTTC,CASIGQGGVDEQYF
TRBV11-2,.,.,TRBJ2-7,TGTGCCAGCAGCTTGATTAGAACCTACGAGCAGTACTTC,CASSLIRTYEQYF
TRBV27,.,.,TRBJ1-4,TGTGCCAGCAGTCCCTACAGGGCGGGAACTAATGAAAAACTGTTTTTT,CASSPYRAGTNEKLFF
TRBV6-5,.,.,TRBJ1-2,TGTGCCAGCAGTTACTCGGGACGGGGGAGGTATGGCTACACCTTC,CASSYSGRGRYGYTF
TRBV6-6,.,.,TRBJ2-5,TGTGCCAGCAGAAGGACGTACCAAGAGACCCAGTACTTC,CASRRTYQETQYF
TRBV12-5,.,.,TRBJ2-2,TGTGCTAGTGGTTTGGGCCAGGGCCCTGGCGGGGAGCTGTTTTTT,CASGLGQGPGGELFF
TRBV6-4,few,.,TRBJ2-5,TGTGCCAGCAGTGACTCCCGACAGGCCGAGACCCAGTACTTC,CASSDSRQAETQYF
TRBV28,.,TRBD2,TRBJ2-5,TGTGCCAGCAGTTCCCCCACGGGACTAGTAAAGCGAGAGACCCAGTACTTC,CASSSPTGLVKRETQYF
TRBV6-5,.,.,TRBJ2-5,TGTGCCAGCAGTTACTCTTCCGGGGGGACCCAGTACTTC,CASSYSSGGTQYF
TRBV28,.,TRBD2,TRBJ2-1,TGTGCCAGCAATGGACTAGCGGGATTCGATGAGCAGTTCTTC,CASNGLAGFDEQFF
TRBV7-2,.,.,TRBJ2-1,TGTGCCAGCAGCTTAGACGGGAGCTCCTACAATGAGCAGTTCTTC,CASSLDGSSYNEQFF
TRBV28,.,.,TRBJ2-5,TGTGCCAGCAGTCCACAGGGACACGGGTACCAAGAGACCCAGTACTTC,CASSPQGHGYQETQYF
TRBV15,.,.,TRBJ2-6,TGTGCCACCAGCCTAGAGAGCTCTGGGGCCAACGTCCTGACTTTC,CATSLESSGANVLTF
TRBV10-3,.,.,TRBJ2-3,TGTGCCATCAGTGAAAAGGGGGGGAGCACAGATACGCAGTATTTT,CAISEKGGSTDTQYF
TRBV7-6,.,TRBD1,TRBJ2-5,TGTGCCAGCAGCTTAGTTGGGACAGGGGAATTTTCGGCAGAGACCCAGTACTTC,CASSLVGTGEFSAETQYF